This T cell receptor beta chain was observed in a study of T cell responses to AZD1222 COVID-19 vaccine (dated by TCRdb to the early 2020s). Notes on the research overall: Because spike-specific TCR depth and breadth did not differ between the two schedules, AZD1222 recipients who got a second dose at roughly 4 weeks were pooled with those who got a second dose at roughly 12 weeks. A total of approximately 250 trial participants underwent TCR sequencing, of whom roughly 210 had received two doses of AZD1222 and roughly 26 had received two doses of the MenACWY control vaccine. Trial participants were enrolled by age into 18-55, 56-69 and 70-plus year subgroups, with about 150, 28 and 57 TCR-sequenced participants respectively. Points the paper makes about the study in general: Vaccine-associated CD4 TCRs spanned the whole spike protein, with dominant responses in regions 160-218 and 743-854. Participants were mostly white British, with more females than males. The authors suggested clonal diversity may have been underestimated. Conclusions about previously exposed vaccinees were limited because only six AZD1222 recipients were SARS-CoV-2 seropositive at baseline. Spike-specific TCR breadth and depth rose significantly after two AZD1222 doses compared with day 0 and with MenACWY recipients. In the small 56-69-year group, the increase in depth fell short of significance, most likely because of low power. Reportedly, close to half of the unique spike-specific TCRs recognized epitopes lying outside the regions that are mutated in the B.1.351 and B.1.1.7 variants. Because no day 14 peak-response samples were available, repertoires were characterized only after the peak T cell response.

This clone appeared once. Its antigen is unknown. Base-call qualities are not available, and no considerably larger clone is one nucleotide away. The CDR3, from cysteine to phenylalanine, totals 12 residues. CDR3 DNA is the only sequence kept; it has 36 bases, read in frame from the first base. V is pruned by 5 bases and J by 14 bases, leaving 11 bases of the junction without a gene match. Taken from the germline V gene, the CDR1 and CDR2 loops are SNHLY and FYNNEI. The sample's time point label, in plain terms: baseline before first vaccination. Vaccinee samples were obtained from the UK trials COV001 and COV002, which included a single-blind randomized controlled phase 2/3 trial of AZD1222 (ChAdOx1 nCoV-19) in healthy adults. Trial participant PBMC samples were collected at day 0 and day 28 after the second dose for TCRbeta chain sequencing. The CDR3 regions of human TCRbeta chains were analyzed by immunosequencing. In the authors' own workflow: Repertoire TCRs were matched against a reference library of SARS-CoV-2-specific TCRs generated with the MIRA antigen-specificity platform. Breadth was defined as the fraction of unique TCRs that were SARS-CoV-2-associated, and depth was defined as the fraction of total T cells that were SARS-CoV-2-associated. Using the MIRA data, each spike-specific TCR was mapped to the spike region that the TCR reacts to and placed in a CD4 or CD8 class. Log10-transformed breadth and depth values were compared by one-way ANOVA with Sidak's multiple comparisons tests. The immuneACCESS repertoire file appears here via TCRdb, limited to in-frame rearrangements. These files lack a portion of the clones; in checked studies, under half of the deficit traces to unresolved V genes, and the cause of the others is not known. Clone size and the V and J calls come from that table; the DNA yielded D and trimming. This sample has about 140,000 clones in its table, and 75% to 95% of those were observed once. The ten most abundant clones make up around 2.7% of the sample.

This chain joins TRBV2 to TRBJ1-1; 7 of the junction bases match TRBD1. The source is an adult in good health. Sequencing was performed on peripheral blood, taken on day 0 of AZD1222 vaccination. The nucleotide sequence is given as TGTGCCAGCAGTCTGGGGGACAGAAGAGTATTCTTT. Translated, it gives CASSLGDRRVFF.